This TCR beta chain stems from a study of blood T cell repertoires in COVID-19. For the study at large: From T cells, B-cell-depleted T cells, or PBMCs came the material, which was cDNA or gDNA.

The protocol was immunoSEQ multiplex PCR, while the TCRdb copy is restricted to in-frame clones and leaves out a portion. The sample includes some 130,000 clones, roughly 87% of them seen just once. The V and J ends lost 4 bases and 4 bases respectively, with 12 bases between them. CDR3 length: 14 amino acids. Looked up from germline, CDR1 is LNHDA and CDR2 is SQIVND (reference sequence). This chain uses TRBV19 with TRBJ2-3, with a possible D match to TRBD2 (5 bases). The source of this sequence is an older man with acute or convalescent COVID-19. The sequenced material came from peripheral blood. The CDR3 protein is CASSRAGGADTQYF. As DNA, the CDR3 is TGTGCCAGTAGTAGAGCCGGAGGCGCAGATACGCAGTATTTT.